Following are 19 T cell receptor beta chains from one sample sequenced in a study of blood T cells in healthy people across ages. The use of a sample-barcoded 5' primer and a J-beta primer mix characterized a second PCR of about 6 to 12 cycles. TCRdb ran MiXCR on the 5' RACE reads and lists one entry per CDR3 protein. Of some 1.4 million distinct CDR3 sequences listed, 42% were seen once; the top ten hold 7% to 9%. The sample taken for sequencing was blood. These receptors originate from a young woman in good health.

This rearrangement joins TRBV5-1 to TRBJ2-1; 10 nucleotides line up with TRBD2. Germline CDR1 SGHRS, CDR2 YFSETQ. The CDR3 is 18 residues long. The ends lost 4 bases at V and 3 bases at J; junction bases unmatched: 13. CDR3 in amino acids: CASSTKAPSGRSYNEQFF. DNA for the CDR3: TGCGCCAGCAGCACCAAAGCCCCTAGCGGGAGAAGCTACAATGAGCAGTTCTTC.

A single count supports this clonotype. The DNA of the CDR3 is TGTGCCAGCAGACCCCTCGACGGGACCTACGAGCAGTACTTC. Translated, it gives CASRPLDGTYEQYF. This chain connects TRBV28 to TRBJ2-7; weak D call: TRBD2 (5 bases). Germline V lookup: CDR1 MDHEN, CDR2 SYDVKM. This CDR3 has 14 residues. V lost 6 bases and J 2 bases, leaving 14 bases between the germline ends.

This clonotype was seen more than once but under ten times. The V and J genes are TRBV10-3 and TRBJ2-3, with 11 bases lining up with TRBD2. The germline V gene encodes CDR1 ENHRY and CDR2 SYGVKD. The J segment lost 2 bases and the V segment lost 4 bases, leaving 2 bases of the junction unmatched. This CDR3 comprises 15 residues. CDR3 sequence reads: CAISVLAGDTDTQYF. The CDR3 DNA sequence: TGTGCCATCAGTGTACTAGCGGGGGACACAGATACGCAGTATTTT.

As for this clonotype: One junction end does not reproduce the germline sequence, and a read error may be involved. The chain has TRBV7-8 and TRBJ1-2; 11 bases align to TRBD1. The CDR3 totals 17 residues. In germline, CDR1 is SGHVS, CDR2 FQNEAQ. This CDR3 is CAGSLASSDRGLNGYTF. CDR3 nucleotide sequence: TGTGCCGGCAGCTTAGCGAGTTCGGACAGGGGGCTGAATGGCTACACCTTC.

This clonotype was found a few times. The chain combines TRBV2 with TRBJ2-1, with D possibly being TRBD1 or TRBD2 (6 bases each). The CDR3 extends over 12 amino acids. Trimming took 11 bases from V and 6 from J, leaving 14 bases between them. CDR1 is SNHLY, CDR2 FYNNEI, per germline. CDR3 sequence (DNA): TGTGCCCCCGGGGGCAGGTTCAATGAGCAGTTCTTC. Translated: CAPGGRFNEQFF.

In this sample, this clonotype turned up a few times. V gene TRBV7-2 combines with J gene TRBJ2-7; the D is unclear. V was pared by 3 bases and J by 4 bases, with 10 bases between. CDR3 length: 13 residues. Germline CDR1 SGHTA, CDR2 FQGNSA. The CDR3 nucleotides read TGTGCCAGCAGCTTCAGGCGTATATACGAGCAGTACTTC. Its translation is CASSFRRIYEQYF.

The chain joins TRBV20-1 to TRBJ1-5; D is unclear. This CDR3 comprises 14 residues. The V gene's germline CDR1 is DFQATT and CDR2 SNEGSKA (reference sequence). Trimming removed 3 bases from V and 5 bases from J, with 14 bases in between. Here the CDR3 reads CSARSSSWDQPQHF. The CDR3 bases are TGCAGTGCTAGGTCCTCATCGTGGGATCAGCCCCAGCATTTT.

The chain joins TRBV29-1 to TRBJ2-7; D is uncertain. Trimming took off 8 bases at V and 12 bases at J, with 14 bases between the two ends. Per the germline V gene, CDR1 is SQVTM and CDR2 is ANQGSEA. This CDR3 has 9 amino acids. CDR3 coding DNA: TGCAGCATCGGTGGTCGTGGGTACTTC. The encoded protein is CSIGGRGYF.

This clonotype was observed a handful of times. V is TRBV12-3 or TRBV12-4 and J is TRBJ1-4, with 11 bases that match TRBD1. V lost 2 bases, J lost 6 bases, and 5 bases stayed unmatched. There are 16 residues in the CDR3. The CDR3 here is CASSLRDRGGDEKLFF. CDR3 DNA: TGTGCCAGCAGTTTAAGGGACAGGGGGGGCGATGAAAAACTGTTTTTT.

The chain joins TRBV3-1 to TRBJ1-5; possible D gene TRBD1, 6 bases. Trimming took off 2 bases at V and 1 base at J, with 12 bases between the two ends. Germline V gene data show CDR1 as LGHDT and CDR2 as YNNKEL (reference sequence). This CDR3 contains 16 residues. The CDR3 coding sequence is TGTGCCAGCAGCCAATTAGGGGGAAGGAGCAATCAGCCCCAGCATTTT. Its protein is CASSQLGGRSNQPQHF.

The genes are TRBV28 and TRBJ2-7; 8 nucleotides line up with TRBD2. V shed 4 bases and J 2 bases; nucleotides not matched to a gene: 10. The CDR3 is 16 residues long. Germline CDR1 reads MDHEN; CDR2 reads SYDVKM. CDR3 region: CASSWGGAGGTYEQYF. For the CDR3, the DNA is TGTGCCAGCAGTTGGGGAGGGGCGGGGGGTACCTACGAGCAGTACTTC.

This chain joins TRBV5-1 and TRBJ1-2; 7 bases agree with TRBD1. This CDR3 is built from 16 residues. J lost 8 bases, V lost 2 bases, and 15 bases had no gene match. Germline assignment: CDR1 SGHRS and CDR2 YFSETQ. For the CDR3, the DNA is TGCGCCAGCAGCTTAGGACAGGCGGGGATTGGTAGCGGCTACACCTTC. Amino acid sequence: CASSLGQAGIGSGYTF.

This clonotype has a single count. A much larger clone is a single base away; this may be a read error. This chain links TRBV6-5 with TRBJ2-7; D is ambiguous. Trimming cost V 7 bases and J 3 bases, with 7 bases left between them. Germline loops: CDR1 MNHEY, CDR2 SVGAGI. The CDR3 spans 11 residues. Written as DNA, the CDR3 is TGTGCCAGCACTACACTCTACGAGCAGTACTTC. This sequence encodes CASTTLYEQYF.

This clonotype has just a few counts. The chain recombines TRBV6-1 with TRBJ2-5, with D possibly being TRBD1 or TRBD2 (6 bases each). The DNA end lines up better with TRBJ2-7; the J call may be wrong. This CDR3 region has 15 residues. The germline gives CDR1 MNHNS, CDR2 SASEGT. The CDR3 loop is CASSEWVGGEDEQYF. As DNA, the CDR3 is TGTGCCAGCAGTGAATGGGTCGGGGGCGAAGACGAGCAGTACTTC.

This clonotype occurred a few times. The junction departs from the called germline gene at one end, perhaps through a read error. The V call is TRBV6-6, the J call TRBJ2-5; no definite D call. Looked up from germline, CDR1 is MNHNY and CDR2 is SVGAGI (reference sequence). This CDR3 contains 15 residues. The CDR3 region has the DNA TGTGCCAGCAGTGACTCGACTCTACCCCTCGAGACCCAGTACTTC. The encoded protein is CASSDSTLPLETQYF.

The chain couples TRBV7-9 to TRBJ2-3; D possibly corresponds to TRBD2 (5 bases). The CDR3 extends over 16 amino acids. Trimming took 3 bases from V and 3 from J, leaving 16 bases between them. Per the germline V gene, CDR1 is SEHNR and CDR2 is FQNEAQ (reference sequence). CDR3 region: CASSFGLLRETDTQYF. CDR3 nucleotides: TGTGCCAGCAGCTTTGGGCTCTTAAGGGAGACAGATACGCAGTATTTT.

The chain is built from TRBV4-1 and TRBJ2-5; 13 bases fit TRBD2. CDR1 is MGHRA, CDR2 YSYEKL, per germline. The length of the CDR3 is 16 residues. J lost 2 bases, V lost 1 base, and 1 base had no gene match. The CDR3 loop reads CASSQAGLAGQETQYF. The CDR3 DNA sequence: TGCGCCAGCAGCCAAGCGGGACTAGCGGGGCAAGAGACCCAGTACTTC.

The rearrangement links TRBV2 to TRBJ2-7; D call uncertain. V dropped 6 bases and J dropped 6 bases, with 15 bases sitting between them. The CDR3 extends over 13 amino acids. The V gene's germline CDR1 is SNHLY and CDR2 FYNNEI. The chain's CDR3 is CASSGNLFGEQYF. DNA for the CDR3: TGTGCCAGCAGCGGAAATCTCTTCGGCGAGCAGTACTTC. The entire variable domain, with the rest obtained from reference TRBV2 and TRBJ2-7, is as follows: EPEVTQTPSHQVTQMGQEVILRCVPISNHLYFYWYRQILGQKVEFLVSFYNNEISEKSEIFDDQFSVERPDGSNFTLKIRSTKLEDSAMYFCASSGNLFGEQYFGPGTRLTVT.

This clonotype showed up just once. The chain combines TRBV10-3 with TRBJ1-5; 7 nucleotides align to TRBD1. The CDR3 runs 15 residues. The J segment lost 4 bases and the V segment lost 10 bases, leaving 13 bases of the junction unmatched. CDR1 is ENHRY, CDR2 SYGVKD, per germline. The DNA for the CDR3 is TGTGCCACCGGGGTAGTAGGGGGCATAAATCAGCCCCAGCATTTT. Translated: CATGVVGGINQPQHF.